Sequencing of this T cell receptor (beta chain) was carried out in a study of blood T cell repertoires in COVID-19. Profiling relied on immunoSEQ multiplex PCR, and the TCRdb table lists in-frame clones only, not all of them. The data show about 120,000 clones, about 80% seen once. Germline CDR1 SGHNT, CDR2 YYREEE (reference sequence). The length of the CDR3 is 19 residues. The J segment lost 2 bases and the V segment lost 0 bases, leaving 10 bases of the junction unmatched. V and J are TRBV5-4 and TRBJ2-3; 12 bases agree with TRBD2. The specimen was peripheral blood. This clonotype originated in a woman of 80 years or more with acute or convalescent COVID-19. CDR3 protein: CASSLARLAGAYSTDTQYF. In DNA, the CDR3 is TGTGCCAGCAGCTTGGCGAGACTAGCGGGGGCCTATTCCACAGATACGCAGTATTTT.